Listed below are T cell receptor beta chains from one sample, sequenced in a study of CD8 T cells in ankylosing spondylitis. TCRdb reanalysed the 5' RACE reads using MiXCR and keeps one entry per CDR3 protein. Among approximately 28,000 distinct CDR3 sequences, roughly 7.9% were seen once, and the ten largest hold around 30%. Material: blood. The receptors come from a male donor with ankylosing spondylitis or in good health (not recorded which). CDR3s leave out the opening cysteine and the closing phenylalanine or tryptophan. The D gene is left open where the match is weak.

V gene: TRBV27
J gene: TRBJ2-3
D gene: .
CDR3 protein: ASSQNSGPSTDTQY

V gene: TRBV28
J gene: TRBJ2-3
D gene: TRBD2
CDR3 protein: ASRAGDSTDTQY

V gene: TRBV5-1
J gene: TRBJ1-6
D gene: TRBD1
CDR3 protein: ASSPDRGSPLH

V gene: TRBV28
J gene: TRBJ1-2
D gene: TRBD1
CDR3 protein: ASDMDRGSPNYGYT

V gene: TRBV11-2
J gene: TRBJ2-3
D gene: .
CDR3 protein: ASSELLSTDTQY

V gene: TRBV7-2
J gene: TRBJ2-5
D gene: .
CDR3 protein: ASSFQGGRETQY

V gene: TRBV10-3
J gene: TRBJ2-1
D gene: TRBD2
CDR3 protein: AISSRTGTSGRNEQF

V gene: TRBV28
J gene: TRBJ2-5
D gene: .
CDR3 protein: ASSLPSSGTQY

V gene: TRBV5-4
J gene: TRBJ2-1
D gene: .
CDR3 protein: ASSQLVLGEQF

V gene: TRBV20-1
J gene: TRBJ1-2
D gene: .
CDR3 protein: SARSPIRVHYGYT

V gene: TRBV25-1
J gene: TRBJ2-2
D gene: .
CDR3 protein: ASSGVYHTGELF

V gene: TRBV20-1
J gene: TRBJ1-4
D gene: .
CDR3 protein: SARDLFNEKLF

V gene: TRBV5-1
J gene: TRBJ2-3
D gene: .
CDR3 protein: ASSSNTRTDTQY

V gene: TRBV6-5
J gene: TRBJ2-2
D gene: .
CDR3 protein: ASSYSMREGELF

V gene: TRBV4-3
J gene: TRBJ2-2
D gene: .
CDR3 protein: ASSPSGLDTGELF

V gene: TRBV7-2
J gene: TRBJ2-5
D gene: TRBD2
CDR3 protein: ASSPSLAGYQETQY

V gene: TRBV4-3
J gene: TRBJ2-3
D gene: TRBD2
CDR3 protein: ASSQAGTITDTQY

V gene: TRBV12-3/TRBV12-4
J gene: TRBJ2-1
D gene: TRBD2
CDR3 protein: ASSSWTSGIPSYNEQF

V gene: TRBV28
J gene: TRBJ2-7
D gene: .
CDR3 protein: ASSLYLGMASYEQY

V gene: TRBV6-2/TRBV6-3
J gene: TRBJ1-1
D gene: .
CDR3 protein: ASSVTGTSEAF

V gene: TRBV12-3/TRBV12-4
J gene: TRBJ1-5
D gene: TRBD1
CDR3 protein: ASSLGTGGRSQPQH

V gene: TRBV28
J gene: TRBJ1-6
D gene: .
CDR3 protein: ASSPGSYNSPLH